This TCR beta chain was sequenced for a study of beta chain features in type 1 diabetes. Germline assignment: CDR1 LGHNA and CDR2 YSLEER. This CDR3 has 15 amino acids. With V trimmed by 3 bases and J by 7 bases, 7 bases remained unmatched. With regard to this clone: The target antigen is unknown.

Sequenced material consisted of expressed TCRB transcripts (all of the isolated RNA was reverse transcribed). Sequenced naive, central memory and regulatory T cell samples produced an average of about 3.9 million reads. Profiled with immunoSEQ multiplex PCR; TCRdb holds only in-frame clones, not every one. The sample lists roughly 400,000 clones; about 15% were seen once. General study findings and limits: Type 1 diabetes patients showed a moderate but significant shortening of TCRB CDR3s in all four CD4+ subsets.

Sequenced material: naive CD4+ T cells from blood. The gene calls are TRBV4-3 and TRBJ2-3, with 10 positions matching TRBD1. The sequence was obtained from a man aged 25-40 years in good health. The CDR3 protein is CASSQGQGMGNTQYF. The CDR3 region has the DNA TGCGCCAGCAGCCAGGGACAGGGGATGGGAAATACGCAGTATTTT.